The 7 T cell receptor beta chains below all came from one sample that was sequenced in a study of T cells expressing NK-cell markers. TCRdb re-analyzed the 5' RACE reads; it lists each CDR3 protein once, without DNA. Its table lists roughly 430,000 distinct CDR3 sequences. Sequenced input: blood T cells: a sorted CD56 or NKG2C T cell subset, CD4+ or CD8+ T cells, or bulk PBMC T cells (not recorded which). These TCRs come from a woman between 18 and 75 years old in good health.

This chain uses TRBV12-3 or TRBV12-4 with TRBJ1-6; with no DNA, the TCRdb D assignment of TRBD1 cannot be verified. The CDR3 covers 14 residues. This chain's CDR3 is CASSFRQGSSPLHF.

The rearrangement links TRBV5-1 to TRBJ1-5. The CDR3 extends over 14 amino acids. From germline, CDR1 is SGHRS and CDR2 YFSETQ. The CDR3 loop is CASSLDPSYQPQHF.

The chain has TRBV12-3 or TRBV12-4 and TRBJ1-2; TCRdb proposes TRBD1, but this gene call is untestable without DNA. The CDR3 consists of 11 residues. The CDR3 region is CASRAPNGYTF.

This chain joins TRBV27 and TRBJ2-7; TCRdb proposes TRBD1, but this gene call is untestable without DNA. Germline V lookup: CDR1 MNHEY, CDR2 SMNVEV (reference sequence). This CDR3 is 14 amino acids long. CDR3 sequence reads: CASRSRGYRYEQYF.

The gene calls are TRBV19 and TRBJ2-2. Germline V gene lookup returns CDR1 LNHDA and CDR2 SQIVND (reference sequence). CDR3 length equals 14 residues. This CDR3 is CASSAAVITGELFF.

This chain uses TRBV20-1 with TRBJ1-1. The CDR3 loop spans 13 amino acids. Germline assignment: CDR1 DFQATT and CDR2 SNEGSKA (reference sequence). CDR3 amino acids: CSAWPDGNTEAFF.

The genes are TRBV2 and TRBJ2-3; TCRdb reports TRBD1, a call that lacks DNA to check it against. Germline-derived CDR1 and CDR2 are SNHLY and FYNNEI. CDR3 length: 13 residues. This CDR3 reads CASSGTRSDTQYF. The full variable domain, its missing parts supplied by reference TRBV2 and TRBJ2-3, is EPEVTQTPSHQVTQMGQEVILRCVPISNHLYFYWYRQILGQKVEFLVSFYNNEISEKSEIFDDQFSVERPDGSNFTLKIRSTKLEDSAMYFCASSGTRSDTQYFGPGTRLTVL.